This TCR beta chain stems from a study of T cells in Graves' hyperthyroidism and ophthalmopathy (dated by TCRdb to about 2019). Broadly, across the study: Peripheral blood was sampled at the time of initial diagnosis, prior to any treatment. Following sampling, methimazole starting at 30 mg daily was given to hyperthyroidism patients, and high-dose intravenous methylprednisolone was given to ophthalmopathy patients. The 90 to 100 discovery patients were randomly divided into training and test sets at a 7:3 ratio. According to the paper, TCR Vbeta CDR3 sequencing was carried out on over 130 peripheral blood samples, which came from under 50 ophthalmopathy, roughly 75 hyperthyroidism and some 17 progressor patients. Prospective prediction of ophthalmopathy was tested in an independent validation cohort consisting of fewer than 20 hyperthyroidism patients and more than 15 patients who later progressed to ophthalmopathy. The study also compared thyroid tissue and blood T-cell repertoires from five or six Graves' hyperthyroidism patients. TCR V-J signatures able to tell the groups apart were searched for in a discovery cohort of 100 patients, of whom under 45 had Graves' ophthalmopathy and 55 to 65 had stable Graves' hyperthyroidism.

Graves' hyperthyroidism was defined as stable when no progression to ophthalmopathy occurred over 18 months of follow-up. Hyperthyroidism patients were newly diagnosed, with disease duration under 2 months, and aged 18 to 65 years. Any patient with an uncontrolled infection, another autoimmune disease, pregnancy or lactation was excluded. Diagnoses relied on clinical symptoms, serum thyroxine and TRAb, thyroid ultrasound and orbital computed tomography. PBMCs were separated from about 10 ml of fresh peripheral blood using Ficoll-Paque density gradient centrifugation. Total RNA was extracted using Trizol reagent, and RNA quality was assessed on an Agilent 2100 Bioanalyzer. CDR1 and CDR2, looked up from the germline V gene, are MDHEN and SYDVKM. Including the terminal cysteine and phenylalanine, the CDR3 comprises 15 residues. Solely the CDR3 DNA is kept, with 45 bases framed from the first base. At the junction V is shortened by 3 bases and J by 5 bases; bases outside the gene matches: 10.

Results and caveats for the whole study, not just this receptor: Most expanded thyroid clonotypes (frequency above 0.001) were also detected in blood, a finding suggesting that blood repertoires may reflect thyroid immune responses. Ophthalmopathy was separated from stable hyperthyroidism by a 13 V-J signature model, with over 85% sensitivity and approximately 84% specificity obtained in cross-validation and 80%/75% obtained in testing. In validation, the model predicted progression to ophthalmopathy a median of 6.5 months before onset, with approximately 70% sensitivity and just under 75% specificity. Sample size was not statistically predetermined, and investigators were not blinded to group allocation.

The TCR beta CDR3 regions were amplified from the RNA transcripts. A first-round RT-PCR of the TCR CDR3 used the HTBI primer set with the Qiagen OneStep RT-PCR kit. Libraries were constructed in a second round of multiplex PCR, after which size selection and purification were performed. Sequencing of the libraries was done on an Illumina HiSeq2000 using paired-end 100 bp reads. On the authors' methods: SOAPnuke was used to process the raw data, removing reads that contained adapters or uncalled bases, had a mean Phred below 15, or lacked an exact match to the constant primer or identifier. COPE v1.2.5 was used to merge the high-quality paired reads, and each unique nucleotide sequence was defined as a clonotype. Clonotypes were aligned to IMGT TRBV, TRBD and TRBJ reference segments using MiTCR v1.1. The analysis was restricted to V-J combinations with a frequency above 0.0001, which together covered 98% to 99.2% of the repertoires. A TCS score was defined as the ratio of F50 (clonal expansion) to E x V (chaos), with BLOSUM62-based TCRdist applied between CDR3 peptides within each V-J. Welch's t-statistics and random forest reduced roughly 540 V-J features to roughly 13, which were used in a naive Bayes classifier (R e1071). Using fastp at Q25 and MiXCR, TCRdb reprocessed the public reads and kept productive beta chains. When rows share a CDR3 protein, they turn into one entry using the most common DNA and genes. The V and J calls were determined by TCRdb, not by the authors. The sample table holds about 400,000 distinct CDR3 sequences, of which 15% were seen once. 30% to 35% of the sample is taken by the ten largest.

This clonotype was recorded many times. What antigen it recognizes has not been identified. The input lacks base qualities; no much larger clone sits a single base away. The chain couples TRBV28 to TRBJ2-7; 7 central bases correspond to TRBD1. The sequence was obtained from a woman aged 25 to 45 with Graves' hyperthyroidism. Material for sequencing was blood. For the CDR3, the sequence is CASSFPGQDGDEQYF. The DNA reads TGTGCCAGCAGTTTCCCCGGACAGGATGGCGACGAGCAGTACTTC. Reference TRBV28 and TRBJ2-7 proteins supply the regions before and after the CDR3; the full variable domain is: DVKVTQSSRYLVKRTGEKVFLECVQDMDHENMFWYRQDPGLGLRLIYFSYDVKMKEKGDIPEGYSVSREKKERFSLILESASTNQTSMYLCASSFPGQDGDEQYFGPGTRLTVT.